The present T cell receptor (beta chain) was sequenced within a study of blood T cell repertoires in COVID-19. Turning to the study itself: Spain, Italy and the United States supplied samples that represented acute and convalescent COVID-19. PBMCs, B-cell-depleted T cells, or T cells provided the cDNA or gDNA that made up the material.

The protocol was immunoSEQ multiplex PCR, while the TCRdb copy is restricted to in-frame clones and leaves out a portion. The repertoire has 55,000 to 65,000 clones, about 77% of them found once; the top ten carry roughly 25%. The CDR3 runs 17 residues. With 5 bases clipped from V and 0 bases from J, the junction kept 7 bases outside the gene matches. CDR1 SEHNR and CDR2 FQNEAQ come from the germline V gene (reference sequence). The source material was peripheral blood. This chain uses TRBV7-9 with TRBJ2-5; 12 nucleotides line up with TRBD2. The TCR was taken from a human donor in a cohort sampled during active COVID-19. This CDR3 is CASSPSGLAGNQETQYF. In DNA, the CDR3 is TGTGCCAGCAGCCCCAGCGGACTAGCGGGGAACCAAGAGACCCAGTACTTC.